The present T cell receptor (beta chain) was sequenced within a study of T-cell memory formation after mild COVID-19. Study-level background: Each donor largely had its own TCR clusters.

Points from the study as a whole: SARS-CoV-2 specificity of second-wave clones peaking day 37 was unconfirmed.

The CDR3 has 19 amino acids. Per germline, CDR1 MGHRA and CDR2 YSYEKL. V trimming: 1 base; J trimming: 9 bases; junction bases outside the gene matches: 11. MiXCR, applied by TCRdb to the 5' RACE reads, yields one record per CDR3 protein. The profile shows roughly 450,000 distinct CDR3 sequences, roughly 18% of them singletons. Concerning this clonotype itself: Its antigen remains unknown.

The chain carries TRBV4-1 and TRBJ2-2; the match to TRBD2 covers 16 bases. The origin of this receptor is an adult woman who had mild COVID-19 (a few samples of this study predate the infection). Cell type and time point are not known. Sequencing input: PBMCs or a T cell subset sorted from them (not recorded which). This CDR3 reads CASSQGAPGTSGGVWELFF. The CDR3 nucleotides are TGCGCCAGCAGCCAAGGGGCCCCGGGGACTAGCGGGGGGGTATGGGAGCTGTTTTTT.